These 16 T cell receptor beta chains came from one sample sequenced in a study of T cells in women clearing cervical HPV infection. Only in-frame clones appear in the TCRdb table, and some are missing; sequencing was by immunoSEQ multiplex PCR. Its table records about 32,000 clones. Source material: blood buffy coat. These receptors were obtained from a woman aged 18 to 75 with a cervical HPV16 infection that either progressed to CIN3+ or cleared (not recorded which).

Comment on this clone: The read is 3 residues too short to cover the CDR3 end, so that end is filled in from the germline J gene. The chain combines TRBV10-2 with TRBJ2-1; 8 nucleotides agree with TRBD2. CDR1 is WSHSY, CDR2 SAAADI, per germline. CDR3 length: 14 amino acids. With 6 bases clipped from V and 5 bases from J, the junction kept 6 bases outside the gene matches. CDR3: CASRGDSGDNEQFF. The sequenced part of the CDR3 DNA is TGCGCCAGCAGAGGTGATAGCGGGGACAATGAG.

Notes on this clone: Sequencing ends 3 residues short of the CDR3 end; the germline J gene provides the rest. This rearrangement joins TRBV28 to TRBJ1-5; 7 bases map to TRBD1. The CDR3 has 19 residues. With V trimmed by 6 bases and J by 0 bases, 17 bases remained unmatched. The germline V gene encodes CDR1 MDHEN and CDR2 SYDVKM. This CDR3 reads CASSRTGTAILYSNQPQHF. The part of the CDR3 DNA that was read is TGTGCCAGCAGCCGTACCGGGACAGCAATTCTCTATAGCAATCAGCCC.

The part of the CDR3 DNA that was read is TGTGCCAGCAGCATCCGGGACAGGGATCAGCCC. Translation gives CASSIRDRDQP. The entire CDR3 is CASSIRDRDQPQHF. The gene calls are TRBV7-2 and TRBJ1-5; 9 bases agree with TRBD1. Sequencing ends 3 residues short of the CDR3 end; the germline J gene provides the rest. In germline, CDR1 is SGHTA, CDR2 FQGNSA. This CDR3 region has 14 residues. Trimming cost V 5 bases and J 5 bases; bases outside gene matches: 4.

In regard to this clone: The missing CDR3 end, 3 residues past where the read stops, is filled in from the germline J gene. The V gene is TRBV20-1, the J gene TRBJ2-1, with 8 bases that match TRBD2. With 5 bases clipped from V and 7 bases from J, the junction kept 7 bases outside the gene matches. Germline V gene data show CDR1 as DFQATT and CDR2 as SNEGSKA (reference sequence). The CDR3 spans 13 residues. The DNA read from the CDR3 is TGCAGTGCTGCCCCGGGGGGGGGAAATGAG. It yields the protein CSAAPGGGNE. The CDR3 as a whole reads CSAAPGGGNEQFF.

To note about this clone: The read gets to within 3 residues of the CDR3 end, and the germline J gene fills in the rest. This chain links TRBV2 with TRBJ1-1, with D uncertain. V lost 4 bases and J 1 base, leaving 4 bases between the germline ends. Germline values: CDR1 SNHLY, CDR2 FYNNEI. There are 12 residues in the CDR3. The covered CDR3 bases are TGTGCCAGCAGTGGTCGGAACACTGAA. This encodes CASSGRNTE. From start to end, the CDR3 is CASSGRNTEAFF.

As concerns this clone: The read falls 3 residues short of the CDR3 end, and the missing part is taken from the germline J gene. The genes are TRBV7-6 and TRBJ2-5, with TRBD1 matching over 9 bases. The CDR3 is 16 amino acids. Germline V gene lookup returns CDR1 SGHVS and CDR2 FNYEAQ. The V gene end was trimmed by 5 bases and the J gene end by 3 bases; junction bases not matched to a gene: 10. The CDR3 is CASSHPLRDREETQYF. The DNA read from the CDR3 is TGTGCCAGCAGCCACCCGCTTCGGGACAGGGAAGAGACC.

About this clone: The read comes to an end 3 residues before the CDR3 does, leaving the germline J gene to fill in the end. This chain joins TRBV2 and TRBJ2-4; TRBD1 aligns across 7 bases. Germline V gene data show CDR1 as SNHLY and CDR2 as FYNNEI. The CDR3 is made up of 12 amino acids. V lost 6 bases, J lost 8 bases, and 4 bases stayed unmatched. CDR3 amino acids: CASRDGTDIQYF. The DNA read from the CDR3 is TGTGCCAGCAGAGATGGGACAGACATT.

On this clone: The missing CDR3 end, 3 residues past where the read stops, is filled in from the germline J gene. V and J are TRBV5-8 and TRBJ2-3; possibly TRBD1 for D (6 bases). V was cut by 2 bases and J by 3 bases, with 13 bases left in between. CDR3 length: 15 residues. In germline, CDR1 is SGHTS, CDR2 YDEGEE. The CDR3 sequence is CASSLDSTGTDTQYF. Incomplete CDR3 DNA: TGTGCCAGCAGCTTAGACTCGACAGGAACAGATACG.

Remarks on this clone: The CDR3 end falls 3 residues outside the read, so it is completed with the germline J gene. The chain is built from TRBV7-3 and TRBJ2-7; TRBD1 agrees at 7 bases. V shed 1 base, J shed 3 bases, and the junction held 6 bases outside the gene matches. The CDR3 extends over 15 amino acids. CDR1 is SGHTA and CDR2 is FQGTGA in the germline V gene. The sequenced CDR3 bases are TGTGCCAGCAGCTTAAGTGGGGACAGCGACTACGAG. It is translated as CASSLSGDSDYE. The CDR3 as a whole reads CASSLSGDSDYEQYF.

A remark on this clone: The CDR3 end lies 3 residues beyond the end of the read and is filled in from the germline J gene. The chain uses TRBV5-1 and TRBJ1-6; 7 positions agree with TRBD1. V was pared by 4 bases and J by 7 bases, with 5 bases of the junction left unmatched. CDR3 length equals 14 residues. CDR1 is SGHRS, CDR2 YFSETQ, per germline. Incomplete CDR3 DNA: TGCGCCAGCAGCGTGGGACAGCAGAATTCACCC. Its protein is CASSVGQQNSP. The whole CDR3 sequence reads CASSVGQQNSPLHF.

As to this clone: The read ends 3 residues before the CDR3 terminus; that terminus is restored from the germline J gene. V usage is TRBV23-1 and J usage is TRBJ1-5, with 9 positions matching TRBD1. TRBV23-1 is recorded as an ORF, its role being uncertain. The CDR3 contains 16 residues. V trimming: 3 bases; J trimming: 5 bases; junction bases outside the gene matches: 8. CDR3 DNA (partial): TGCGCCAGCAGTCATAAGTTGACAGGGGGTTATCAGCCC. Protein product: CASSHKLTGGYQP. The whole CDR3 region reads CASSHKLTGGYQPQHF.

Worth noting for this clone: The read gets to within 3 residues of the CDR3 end, and the germline J gene fills in the rest. The chain has TRBV6-1 and TRBJ1-1, with no clear D. CDR1 and CDR2 (germline): MNHNS, SASEGT. This CDR3 comprises 14 residues. The germline V and J ends were trimmed by 1 base and 1 base, with 7 bases remaining between them. CDR3 region: CASSEDGSNTEAFF. CDR3 DNA, as far as it was read: TGTGCCAGCAGTGAAGACGGGTCGAACACTGAA.

Notes on this clone: The read comes to an end 3 residues before the CDR3 does, leaving the germline J gene to fill in the end. J is TRBJ2-4 and V is TRBV2, with D possibly matching TRBD1 (6 bases). V was pared by 6 bases and J by 0 bases, with 9 bases between. The CDR3 has 14 amino acids. Germline V CDR1 and CDR2: SNHLY, FYNNEI. The CDR3 protein is CASSLQGAKNIQYF. The covered CDR3 bases are TGTGCCAGCAGCCTACAGGGAGCCAAAAACATT.

For this clone: The read finishes 3 residues shy of the CDR3 end, and the germline J gene is used to complete it. V gene TRBV20-1 combines with J gene TRBJ2-7; 11 positions agree with TRBD2. J gave up 2 bases and V 6 bases, and 6 bases lay outside the gene matches. Looked up from germline, CDR1 is DFQATT and CDR2 is SNEGSKA (reference sequence). CDR3 length equals 14 residues. The CDR3 here is CSAKTSGVTYEQYF. Partial CDR3 DNA: TGCAGTGCAAAGACTAGCGGGGTGACCTACGAG.

A word on this clone: The read ends 3 residues early relative to the CDR3; the germline J gene fills the gap. The chain recombines TRBV5-1 with TRBJ1-1; 11 nucleotides agree with TRBD1. The length of the CDR3 is 13 residues. CDR1 is SGHRS, CDR2 YFSETQ, per germline. CDR3 bases read: TGCGCCAGCAGTTCCTCGGACAGGGGGCAC. It translates to CASSSSDRGH. The whole CDR3 sequence reads CASSSSDRGHAFF.

Notes on this clone: The CDR3 extends 3 residues past the end of the read, so its final part is completed from the germline J gene. The chain carries TRBV20-1 and TRBJ2-6, with D perhaps matching TRBD2 (5 bases). The CDR3 covers 18 residues. CDR1 DFQATT and CDR2 SNEGSKA come from the germline V gene (reference sequence). V lost 1 base and J lost 3, with 19 bases in between. The CDR3 loop is CSARGVASHPGGANVLTF. The sequenced part of the CDR3 DNA is TGCAGTGCTAGAGGGGTAGCGTCTCATCCGGGTGGGGCCAACGTC.